This TCR beta chain was identified during a study of Graves' ophthalmopathy and Graves' hyperthyroidism. Study observations and caveats: In blood, most expanded thyroid clonotypes above 0.001 frequency were also detected.

This clonotype was found many times. Its antigen is unknown. V lost 1 base to trimming and J lost 5 bases; unmatched junction nucleotides: 2. The CDR3 extends over 16 amino acids. Germline values: CDR1 SGHTA, CDR2 FQGNSA. Other autoimmune diseases, uncontrolled infections, pregnancy or lactation ruled patients out of participation. Diagnosis relied on clinical symptoms, serum thyroxine, TRAb, thyroid ultrasound and orbital computed tomography. The sequenced template was RNA, covering the TCR beta CDR3 region. An opening RT-PCR round employed HTBI primers and preceded a second-round multiplex PCR. One entry per CDR3 protein results from TCRdb running MiXCR on the multiplex PCR reads. The sample holds just over 600,000 distinct CDR3 sequences, about 20% seen once.

The source is a woman aged 18-29 years with stable Graves' hyperthyroidism. Some clones in this sample may be carry-over from other donors' samples. The sequenced sample consisted of peripheral blood. J is TRBJ2-5 and V is TRBV7-2; 15 nucleotides match TRBD2. CDR3 nucleotide sequence: TGTGCCAGCAGCTTAGTAGGACTAGCGGGAGGGGAGACCCAGTACTTC. It specifies CASSLVGLAGGETQYF.